This T cell receptor beta chain is drawn from a study of radiotherapy plus CTLA-4 blockade in lung cancer. Overall study findings and caveats: Clones derived from tumor TCRs expanded in blood after radiotherapy plus ipilimumab.

The V gene's germline CDR1 is SGHNT and CDR2 YYREEE (reference sequence). V gave up 7 bases and J gave up 7 bases; unmatched junction bases: 8. This CDR3 has 15 amino acids. The count of this clone is one. No antigen is known for it. Other DNA sequences in the same sample also yield this CDR3. Profiling relied on immunoSEQ multiplex PCR, and the TCRdb table lists in-frame clones only, not all of them. The sample lists about 51,000 clones; roughly 77% were seen once. This receptor was obtained from a human donor with non-small cell lung cancer who had a complete response to radiotherapy plus ipilimumab. The genes are TRBV5-4 and TRBJ2-1; 13 nucleotides align to TRBD2. The sample consisted of peripheral blood, taken from a patient treated with radiotherapy plus ipilimumab. The CDR3 sequence is CASPGLAGDINEQFF. CDR3 nucleotides: TGTGCCAGCCCCGGACTAGCGGGAGATATAAATGAGCAGTTCTTC.